The clone carrying this T cell receptor (beta chain) has ten or more counts. The target antigen is unknown. Sequencing ends 3 residues short of the CDR3 end; the germline J gene provides the rest. The data originate from a study of T cell clonality in common variable immunodeficiency. Findings of the study overall: TCRbeta clonality was increased in CVID versus healthy controls. CVID patient heterogeneity limited repertoire-clinical complication correlations. In common variable immunodeficiency, TCR beta chains reportedly carried fewer deletions and N-nucleotide insertions.

TCRdb keeps only in-frame clones here, not all; method: immunoSEQ multiplex PCR. The sample was found to contain about 66,000 clones, and every one recurs. This CDR3 spans 16 amino acids. Trimming removed 0 bases from V and 4 bases from J; junction bases left unmatched: 5. Germline V gene sequence: CDR1 SGDLS, CDR2 YYNGEE. Donors gave roughly 4.5 to 8.5 ml heparinized peripheral whole blood. Sequencing was carried out using peripheral blood mononuclear cells. The chain carries TRBV9 and TRBJ2-1, with 9 bases that match TRBD2. This clonotype originated in a person aged 18-70 years in good health. The sequenced CDR3 bases are TGTGCCAGCAGCGTAGTATCGCTAGCGGGATACAATGAG. Translated: CASSVVSLAGYNE. The whole CDR3 sequence reads CASSVVSLAGYNEQFF.